Given below is one T cell receptor beta chain in context. Germline V CDR1 and CDR2: MDHEN, SYDVKM. V lost 8 bases and J lost 6; bases outside the gene matches: 14. CDR3 size: 15 residues. The sample is drawn from a study of cytomegalovirus exposure and HLA in healthy donors. In the PCR, 60 Vbeta and 13 Jbeta primers were used. Generated by immunoSEQ multiplex PCR, the TCRdb table keeps only in-frame clones and is missing some. The sample lists 200,000 or so clones, approximately 83% occurring once. The TCR was taken from a girl aged 5-17 years in good health and CMV-seronegative. Sequencing input: PBMCs. This chain uses TRBV28 with TRBJ2-7; 9 nucleotides align to TRBD2. The CDR3 bases are TGTGCCAGCTTAACGATCCGGACTAGCGTAGGCGAGCAGTACTTC. Its translation: CASLTIRTSVGEQYF.